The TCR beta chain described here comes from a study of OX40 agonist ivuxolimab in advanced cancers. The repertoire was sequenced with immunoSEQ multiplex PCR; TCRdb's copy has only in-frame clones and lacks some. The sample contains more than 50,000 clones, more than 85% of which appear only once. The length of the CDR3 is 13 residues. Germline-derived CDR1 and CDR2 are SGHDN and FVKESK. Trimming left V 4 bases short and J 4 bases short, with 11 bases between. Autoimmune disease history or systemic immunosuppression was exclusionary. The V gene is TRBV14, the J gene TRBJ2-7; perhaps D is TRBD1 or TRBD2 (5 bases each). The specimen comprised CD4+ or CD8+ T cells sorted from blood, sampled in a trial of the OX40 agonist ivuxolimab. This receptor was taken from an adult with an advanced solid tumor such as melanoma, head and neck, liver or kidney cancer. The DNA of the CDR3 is TGTGCCAGCAGCCTCGACTGGGGGTACGAGCAGTACTTC. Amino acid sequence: CASSLDWGYEQYF.